These 23 T cell receptor beta chains came from one sample sequenced in a study of cytomegalovirus exposure and HLA in healthy donors. The PCR contained 60 Vbeta and 13 Jbeta primers. The data were produced by immunoSEQ multiplex PCR, yet TCRdb's version contains in-frame clones alone and is incomplete. The sample records more than 100,000 clones, about 82% being singletons. The sequenced material came from PBMCs. The receptors derive from a female donor in good health and CMV-seropositive.

The chain carries TRBV6-5 and TRBJ2-7; perhaps TRBD2 as D (5 bases). The V gene's germline CDR1 is MNHEY and CDR2 SVGAGI. The germline V and J ends were trimmed by 0 bases and 1 base, with 7 bases remaining between them. This CDR3 contains 14 residues. In DNA form, the CDR3 reads TGTGCCAGCAGTTACTCCGGGAAATCCTACGAGCAGTACTTC. Protein product: CASSYSGKSYEQYF.

This sequence joins TRBV19 and TRBJ1-1, with D possibly TRBD1 on 6 matching bases. The CDR3 is made up of 13 amino acids. Looked up from germline, CDR1 is LNHDA and CDR2 is SQIVND (reference sequence). V was clipped by 1 base and J by 4 bases, with 7 bases between them. DNA for the CDR3: TGTGCCAGTAGTATAGGACAGGCCACTGAAGCTTTCTTT. Amino acid sequence: CASSIGQATEAFF. Using reference TRBV19 and TRBJ1-1 for the parts outside the CDR3, the full variable domain is DGGITQSPKYLFRKEGQNVTLSCEQNLNHDAMYWYRQDPGQGLRLIYYSQIVNDFQKGDIAEGYSVSREKKESFPLTVTSAQKNPTAFYLCASSIGQATEAFFGQGTRLTVV.

This clone has just a few counts. The gene calls are TRBV4-1 and TRBJ1-1, with D tentatively TRBD1 (5 bases). Trimming took 0 bases from V and 3 from J, leaving 5 bases between them. Germline V CDR1 and CDR2: MGHRA, YSYEKL. There are 13 residues in the CDR3. The CDR3 coding sequence is TGCGCCAGCAGCCAAGAGGGGCACACTGAAGCTTTCTTT. Translation: CASSQEGHTEAFF.

This clone showed up just once. The chain uses TRBV4-1 and TRBJ2-1, with D possibly matching TRBD1 (5 bases). The CDR3 spans 17 residues. The V end lost 0 bases, the J end lost 0 bases, and 12 bases lay between the germline ends. Germline assignment: CDR1 MGHRA and CDR2 YSYEKL. In DNA form, the CDR3 reads TGCGCCAGCAGCCAAGACACTCAGGGAACCTCCTACAATGAGCAGTTCTTC. Translation: CASSQDTQGTSYNEQFF.

This chain links TRBV6-5 with TRBJ2-1; 7 bases fit TRBD2. Germline V gives CDR1 MNHEY, CDR2 SVGAGI. J was trimmed by 0 bases and V by 7 bases; bases with no gene match: 6. The CDR3 spans 15 residues. The CDR3 is CASTGRSGSYNEQFF. The CDR3 DNA reads TGTGCCAGCACCGGGAGGTCGGGCTCCTACAATGAGCAGTTCTTC.

V and J are TRBV6-5 and TRBJ2-7; D possibly corresponds to TRBD2 (7 bases). The CDR3 loop spans 15 amino acids. Germline V gene lookup returns CDR1 MNHEY and CDR2 SVGAGI. V lost 7 bases, J lost 0 bases, and 16 bases lay in between. The chain's CDR3 is CASKGGGPSSYEQYF. The CDR3 bases are TGTGCCAGCAAGGGGGGAGGGCCATCCTCCTACGAGCAGTACTTC.

This chain uses TRBV4-2 with TRBJ1-5; D unclear. The CDR3 is 14 residues long. Germline CDR1 is LGHNA and CDR2 is YNFKEQ. Deletions cut 4 bases from V and 8 bases from J, with 15 bases between. In DNA, the CDR3 is TGTGCCAGCAGCCTTACGGTGGTGGGCGAGCCCCAGCATTTT. As protein: CASSLTVVGEPQHF.

The chain couples TRBV7-9 to TRBJ1-2; D not resolved. Germline-derived CDR1 and CDR2 are SEHNR and FQNEAQ (reference sequence). The germline V and J ends were trimmed by 5 bases and 4 bases, with 11 bases remaining between them. The CDR3 spans 13 residues. The CDR3 reads CASSLAEAYGYTF. The DNA for the CDR3 is TGTGCCAGCAGCCTCGCGGAGGCCTATGGCTACACCTTC. The full variable domain, rest sourced from reference TRBV7-9 and TRBJ1-2, is DTGVSQNPRHKITKRGQNVTFRCDPISEHNRLYWYRQTLGQGPEFLTYFQNEAQLEKSRLLSDRFSAERPKGSFSTLEIQRTEQGDSAMYLCASSLAEAYGYTFGSGTRLTVV.

This chain uses TRBV2 with TRBJ2-2; 8 nucleotides agree with TRBD2. Germline loops: CDR1 SNHLY, CDR2 FYNNEI. The J segment lost 2 bases and the V segment lost 8 bases, leaving 7 bases of the junction unmatched. CDR3 length: 15 amino acids. The CDR3 sequence: CASDISGTNTGELFF. Written as DNA, the CDR3 is TGTGCCAGCGACATTAGCGGGACCAACACCGGGGAGCTGTTTTTT.

The rearrangement joins TRBV7-2 to TRBJ1-2; 7 bases line up with TRBD1. V gave up 3 bases and J gave up 1 base; unmatched junction bases: 5. There are 15 residues in the CDR3. Germline lookup yields CDR1 SGHTA and CDR2 FQGNSA. In nucleotides, the CDR3 is TGTGCCAGCAGCTTGCACACAGGGGTTAACTATGGCTACACCTTC. Protein sequence: CASSLHTGVNYGYTF.

The gene calls are TRBV19 and TRBJ2-7, with D tentatively TRBD1 (6 bases). Trimming removed 2 bases from V and 5 bases from J, with 16 bases in between. The CDR3 covers 15 residues. Germline loops: CDR1 LNHDA, CDR2 SQIVND (reference sequence). In nucleotides, the CDR3 is TGTGCCAGTAGTATAACGTCACAGGGTGTCAACGAGCAGTACTTC. Translation gives CASSITSQGVNEQYF.

This clone came up a few times. This chain uses TRBV9 with TRBJ2-1; 10 nucleotides align to TRBD2. Trimming took 0 bases from V and 15 from J; bases not matched to a gene: 6. The germline gives CDR1 SGDLS, CDR2 YYNGEE. This CDR3 is built from 13 residues. The CDR3 DNA sequence: TGTGCCAGCAGCGTAGGGCTAGCGGGAGCACCGTTCTTC. Translated, it gives CASSVGLAGAPFF.

This rearrangement joins TRBV4-2 to TRBJ1-1; D not certain. Trimming cost V 0 bases and J 3 bases, with 5 bases left between them. The length of the CDR3 is 13 residues. CDR1 is LGHNA and CDR2 is YNFKEQ in the germline V gene. DNA for the CDR3: TGTGCCAGCAGCCAAGACCAGTACACTGAAGCTTTCTTT. Translating it yields CASSQDQYTEAFF.

V gene TRBV10-3 combines with J gene TRBJ1-1, with unresolved D. Germline CDR1 is ENHRY and CDR2 is SYGVKD. The CDR3 runs to 12 residues. V was pared by 10 bases and J by 3 bases, with 12 bases between. The CDR3 sequence: CATCNGDTEAFF. The CDR3 DNA follows: TGTGCCACCTGTAATGGAGACACTGAAGCTTTCTTT.

The chain combines TRBV15 with TRBJ2-1; D may be TRBD1 (5 bases). CDR1 and CDR2 from the germline V gene are LNHNV and YYDKDF (reference sequence). The CDR3 length is 17 residues. Trimming left V 3 bases short and J 6 bases short, with 21 bases between. The CDR3 coding sequence is TGTGCCACCAGCAGCTCGTCTTTTACAGGTGTCTCCAATGAGCAGTTCTTC. This encodes CATSSSSFTGVSNEQFF.

CDR3 residues: CSAPSGFGNYGYTF. CDR3 DNA: TGCAGCGCCCCCTCAGGGTTCGGGAACTATGGCTACACCTTC. The chain recombines TRBV29-1 with TRBJ1-2; D is perhaps TRBD1 (5 bases). Trimming stripped 7 bases from V and 2 bases from J, with 17 bases between. The CDR3 is made up of 14 amino acids. Germline V lookup: CDR1 SQVTM, CDR2 ANQGSEA.

V usage is TRBV11-2 and J usage is TRBJ2-7, with D hard to call. Trimming took off 1 base at V and 3 bases at J, with 13 bases between the two ends. The CDR3 is 15 residues long. CDR1 is SGHAT, CDR2 FQNNGV, per germline. CDR3 coding DNA: TGTGCCAGCAGCTTAGGGTTGAGTAGCAGCTACGAGCAGTACTTC. Protein sequence: CASSLGLSSSYEQYF.

V gene TRBV18 combines with J gene TRBJ2-2, with 12 positions matching TRBD1. Losses at the gene ends were 0 bases for V and 7 bases for J; bases not matched to a gene: 6. This CDR3 is built from 17 residues. Germline assignment: CDR1 KGHSH and CDR2 LQKENI. The CDR3 DNA is TGTGCCAGCTCACCACCGGGACAGGGGGCGCGAGACGGGGAGCTGTTTTTT. This translates into CASSPPGQGARDGELFF.

The chain recombines TRBV12-5 with TRBJ1-1; 7 bases agree with TRBD1. V dropped 0 bases and J dropped 4; count of bases not matched to a gene: 5. Looked up from germline, CDR1 is LGHNT and CDR2 is FRNRAP. This CDR3 contains 15 residues. The chain's CDR3 is CASGLVIRGPTEAFF. For the CDR3, the DNA is TGTGCTAGTGGTTTGGTCATAAGGGGGCCCACTGAAGCTTTCTTT.

The chain is built from TRBV5-3 and TRBJ2-5; tentatively, D is TRBD2 (5 bases). TRBV5-3 is annotated as an ORF whose role is uncertain. V lost 4 bases to trimming and J lost 5 bases, with 15 bases between them. The CDR3 has 14 residues. CDR3 protein: CARSPHRGEETQYF. The CDR3 DNA follows: TGTGCCAGAAGCCCCCACCGGGGTGAGGAGACCCAGTACTTC.

The rearrangement uses TRBV7-3 and TRBJ2-1; the D is unclear. The germline gives CDR1 SGHTA, CDR2 FQGTGA. The CDR3 is 13 amino acids. V was trimmed by 2 bases and J by 8 bases, leaving 10 bases between them. CDR3 DNA: TGTGCCAGCAGCTTATTCCAGTCCGATGAGCAGTTCTTC. It yields the protein CASSLFQSDEQFF.

The J gene is TRBJ2-1, the V gene TRBV19; 8 bases map to TRBD2. The CDR3 totals 15 residues. Germline trimming cut 7 bases from V and 6 bases from J; bases unmatched to any gene: 11. The germline gives CDR1 LNHDA, CDR2 SQIVND (reference sequence). CDR3: CASNLRAGGPNEQFF. CDR3 DNA sequence: TGTGCCAGTAACCTCAGGGCGGGAGGCCCCAATGAGCAGTTCTTC. The full variable domain, completed using reference TRBV19 and TRBJ2-1, is DGGITQSPKYLFRKEGQNVTLSCEQNLNHDAMYWYRQDPGQGLRLIYYSQIVNDFQKGDIAEGYSVSREKKESFPLTVTSAQKNPTAFYLCASNLRAGGPNEQFFGPGTRLTVL.

This clone was counted a few times. The rearrangement joins TRBV18 to TRBJ1-1, with D possibly TRBD1 on 6 matching bases. V lost 2 bases to trimming and J lost 8 bases, with 18 bases between them. Germline V gives CDR1 KGHSH, CDR2 LQKENI. CDR3 length: 15 amino acids. The CDR3 DNA is TGTGCCAGCTCACCATGGGTAACAGGGAGTATGGAAGCTTTCTTT. This codes for CASSPWVTGSMEAFF.